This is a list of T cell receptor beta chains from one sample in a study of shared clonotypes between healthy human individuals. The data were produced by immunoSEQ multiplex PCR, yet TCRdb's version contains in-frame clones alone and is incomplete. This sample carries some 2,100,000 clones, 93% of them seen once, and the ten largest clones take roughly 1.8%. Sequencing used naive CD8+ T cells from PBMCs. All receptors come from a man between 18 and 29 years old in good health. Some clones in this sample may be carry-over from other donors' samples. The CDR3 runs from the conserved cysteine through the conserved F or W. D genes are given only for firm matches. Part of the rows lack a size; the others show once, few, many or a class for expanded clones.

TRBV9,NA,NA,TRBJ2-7,CASSATSSPYEQYF,TGTGCCAGCAGCGCCACTAGCAGCCCCTACGAGCAGTACTTC
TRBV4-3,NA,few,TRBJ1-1,CASSPGRRNTEAFF,TGCGCCAGCAGCCCAGGTAGGAGGAACACTGAAGCTTTCTTT
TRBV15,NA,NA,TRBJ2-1,CATSRGHLTQAVNEQFF,TGTGCCACCAGCAGAGGCCACTTAACGCAGGCGGTCAATGAGCAGTTCTTC
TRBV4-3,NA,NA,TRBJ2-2,CASSQGTVNTGELFF,TGCGCCAGCAGCCAAGGAACAGTAAACACCGGGGAGCTGTTTTTT
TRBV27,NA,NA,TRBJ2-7,CASSEILGEQYF,TGTGCCAGCAGTGAGATACTGGGGGAGCAGTACTTC
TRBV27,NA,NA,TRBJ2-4,CASSLMAGTSNIQYF,TGTGCCAGCAGTTTAATGGCGGGGACTTCAAACATTCAGTACTTC
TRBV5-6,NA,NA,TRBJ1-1,CASSQRAGRDTEAFF,TGTGCCAGCAGCCAACGAGCGGGGCGGGACACTGAAGCTTTCTTT
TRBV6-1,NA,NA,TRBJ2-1,CASSDGKLRGPSYNEQFF,TGTGCCAGCAGTGACGGCAAATTGCGGGGGCCCTCCTACAATGAGCAGTTCTTC
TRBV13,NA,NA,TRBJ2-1,CASSTDHSADEQFF,TGTGCCAGCAGCACCGATCACTCGGCGGATGAGCAGTTCTTC
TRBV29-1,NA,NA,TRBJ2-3,CSVVSLISTDTQYF,TGCAGCGTTGTCAGCCTAATTAGCACAGATACGCAGTATTTT
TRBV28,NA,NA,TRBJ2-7,CASSYGGLYEQYF,TGTGCCAGCAGTTATGGGGGGCTCTACGAGCAGTACTTC
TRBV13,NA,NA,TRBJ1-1,CASSGDWSEAFF,TGTGCCAGCAGCGGGGACTGGAGTGAAGCTTTCTTT